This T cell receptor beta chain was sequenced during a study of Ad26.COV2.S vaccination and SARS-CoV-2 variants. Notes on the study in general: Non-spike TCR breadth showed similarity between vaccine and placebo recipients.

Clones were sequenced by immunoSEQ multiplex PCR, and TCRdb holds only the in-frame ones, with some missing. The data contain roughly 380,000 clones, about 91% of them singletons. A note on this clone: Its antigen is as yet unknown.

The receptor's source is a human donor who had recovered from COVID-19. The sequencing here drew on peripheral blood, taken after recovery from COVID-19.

DNA of the CDR3: TGTGCCAGGGGGGGGTGGGGCCGGTCTGGGGCCAACGTCCTGACTTTC. Translating it yields CARGGWGRSGANVLTF. V and J are TRBV27 and TRBJ2-6, with 7 bases matching TRBD2. Germline assignment: CDR1 MNHEY and CDR2 SMNVEV (reference sequence). This CDR3 region has 16 residues. Trimming at V came to 9 bases and at J to 1 base, leaving 9 bases not matched to a gene.